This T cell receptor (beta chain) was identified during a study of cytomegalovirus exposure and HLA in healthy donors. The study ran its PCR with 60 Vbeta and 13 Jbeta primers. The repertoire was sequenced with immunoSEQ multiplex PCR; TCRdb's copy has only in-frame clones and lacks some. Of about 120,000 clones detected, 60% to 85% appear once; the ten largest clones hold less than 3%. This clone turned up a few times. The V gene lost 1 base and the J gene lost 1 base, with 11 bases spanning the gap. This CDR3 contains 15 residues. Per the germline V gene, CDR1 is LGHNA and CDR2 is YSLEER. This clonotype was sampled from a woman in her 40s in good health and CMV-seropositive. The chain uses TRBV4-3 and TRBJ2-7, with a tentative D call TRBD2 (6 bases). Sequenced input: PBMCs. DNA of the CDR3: TGCGCCAGCAGCCAAGTACCTAGCGCTTCCTACGAGCAGTACTTC. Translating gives CASSQVPSASYEQYF.